Below, one T cell receptor beta chain is given with its context. An end of the junction differs from the germline gene, which may be a read error. This sample was taken from a study of blood T cell repertoires in COVID-19. Overall study context: PBMCs, B-cell-depleted T cells, or T cells provided the cDNA or gDNA that made up the material.

Per the authors' pipeline: Reference gene primer amplification gave estimated nucleated cell counts. Only in-frame clones appear in the TCRdb table, and some are missing; sequencing was by immunoSEQ multiplex PCR. From that table come the V and J calls and clone size; the DNA was used to work out D and trimming. Among fewer than 250,000 clones listed, about nine tenths were seen once. CDR1 SSHAT and CDR2 FNYEAQ come from the germline V gene (reference sequence). This CDR3 has 17 amino acids. The receptor's source is a man under 40 with acute or convalescent COVID-19. The specimen was peripheral blood. The rearrangement uses TRBV7-7 and TRBJ2-5, with a weak D call TRBD2 (6 bases). The CDR3 reads CASSLAEGLMFQETQYF. The DNA of the CDR3 is TGTGCTAGCAGCTTAGCGGAGGGACTTATGTTCCAAGAGACCCAGTACTTC.